The 12 T cell receptor beta chains given below trace back to one sample, sequenced in a study of cytomegalovirus exposure and HLA in healthy donors. Primers included in the PCR were 60 Vbeta and 13 Jbeta primers. Assay: immunoSEQ multiplex PCR; the TCRdb copy retains only in-frame clones and omits some. The table shows approximately 200,000 clones, with about four fifths occurring only once. The sequencing sample was made of PBMCs. These receptors were obtained from a young woman in good health and CMV-seropositive.

V is TRBV11-2 and J is TRBJ1-1, with no clear D. V gave up 3 bases and J gave up 2 bases, with 10 bases separating them. CDR1 and CDR2 (germline): SGHAT, FQNNGV. The CDR3 extends over 14 amino acids. The CDR3 bases are TGTGCCAGCAGCTTCGCGGGGAGAAACACTGAAGCTTTCTTT. Translation: CASSFAGRNTEAFF.

About this clone itself: The same CDR3 can be traced to other DNA sequences in this sample. The J gene is TRBJ2-5, the V gene TRBV6-6; the D is unclear. The germline gives CDR1 MNHNY, CDR2 SVGAGI (reference sequence). The CDR3 totals 11 residues. With 2 bases removed from V and 5 bases from J, the gap between germline ends came to 3 bases. CDR3 in amino acids: CASSYRETQYF. The CDR3 coding sequence is TGTGCCAGCAGTTACCGGGAGACCCAGTACTTC.

The V and J genes are TRBV6-5 and TRBJ1-6, with 7 bases that match TRBD1. Germline CDR1 reads MNHEY; CDR2 reads SVGAGI. The CDR3 totals 12 residues. V lost 1 base to trimming and J lost 19 bases; unmatched junction nucleotides: 7. The DNA for the CDR3 is TGTGCCAGCAGTTACTACAGGGGCGCAGGACACTTT. The encoded protein is CASSYYRGAGHF.

This clone appeared a few times. This rearrangement joins TRBV10-1 to TRBJ1-3; D possibly corresponds to TRBD1 (6 bases). The germline gives CDR1 WNHNN, CDR2 SYGVQD (reference sequence). The CDR3 totals 14 residues. Trimming stripped 4 bases from V and 4 bases from J, with 11 bases between. The CDR3 loop reads CASSVQGTGNTIYF. CDR3 nucleotide sequence: TGCGCCAGCAGTGTACAGGGAACGGGAAACACCATATATTTT.

This clone showed up just once. The chain recombines TRBV4-1 with TRBJ2-7, with 7 bases aligning to TRBD1. V lost 4 bases to trimming and J lost 2 bases; unmatched junction nucleotides: 8. CDR3 length: 15 residues. Germline V CDR1 and CDR2: MGHRA, YSYEKL. CDR3 coding DNA: TGCGCCAGCAGCCCCCAACACGGGACAGCCTACGAGCAGTACTTC. Amino acids: CASSPQHGTAYEQYF.

The rearrangement uses TRBV6-5 and TRBJ2-2; unclear D gene. Germline CDR1 and CDR2: MNHEY and SVGAGI. V gave up 6 bases and J gave up 8 bases, with 10 bases separating them. This CDR3 region has 12 residues. The CDR3 DNA follows: TGTGCCAGCAGCCACCCGACAGGGGAGCTGTTTTTT. As protein: CASSHPTGELFF.

The CDR3 loop is CASSFPVMNTEAFF. CDR3 in DNA: TGTGCCAGCAGCTTTCCAGTCATGAACACTGAAGCTTTCTTT. V and J are TRBV5-8 and TRBJ1-1; D not certain. The CDR3 extends over 14 amino acids. Germline values: CDR1 SGHTS, CDR2 YDEGEE. Between the trimmed V and J ends, which lost 2 bases and 0 bases, there was a span of 8 bases.

V gene TRBV19 combines with J gene TRBJ2-5, with TRBD1 identical over 9 bases. V shed 7 bases, J shed 5 bases, and the junction held 8 bases outside the gene matches. This CDR3 has 14 amino acids. Germline loops: CDR1 LNHDA, CDR2 SQIVND (reference sequence). The CDR3, as DNA: TGTGCCAGTACCAGGGACAGGGACATGGAGACCCAGTACTTC. Translation gives CASTRDRDMETQYF.

This clone was observed a handful of times. The V and J genes are TRBV6-5 and TRBJ1-5, with D maybe TRBD1 (5 bases). Trimming removed 7 bases from V and 3 bases from J, with 16 bases in between. Germline V gene sequence: CDR1 MNHEY, CDR2 SVGAGI. CDR3 length: 15 residues. The CDR3, as DNA: TGTGCCAGCACCTTCGGGGGACGGTACAATCAGCCCCAGCATTTT. It encodes CASTFGGRYNQPQHF.

Points on this clone: Other DNA sequences of this sample code for an identical CDR3. The chain couples TRBV6-5 to TRBJ2-1; TRBD2 is a possible D gene (5 bases). V was clipped by 6 bases and J by 7 bases, with 7 bases between them. The CDR3 sequence is 11 residues long. Germline CDR1 is MNHEY and CDR2 is SVGAGI. CDR3 residues: CASSRGNEQFF. The CDR3 nucleotides read TGTGCCAGCAGCCGCGGGAATGAGCAGTTCTTC.

The chain couples TRBV6-5 to TRBJ2-7; 8 nucleotides line up with TRBD1. V dropped 6 bases and J dropped 2; count of bases not matched to a gene: 9. This CDR3 has 15 amino acids. From germline, CDR1 is MNHEY and CDR2 SVGAGI. CDR3: CASSARGPLTYEQYF. The CDR3 bases are TGTGCCAGCAGCGCCAGGGGGCCCTTAACCTACGAGCAGTACTTC.

The chain is built from TRBV5-1 and TRBJ1-2; D gene ambiguous. This CDR3 is built from 14 residues. Deletions cut 4 bases from V and 8 bases from J, with 18 bases between. Germline V gene data show CDR1 as SGHRS and CDR2 as YFSETQ. The CDR3 loop is CASSPDAVSEGYTF. Here the CDR3 DNA reads TGCGCCAGCAGCCCTGACGCGGTCTCGGAAGGCTACACCTTC.